The table lists the clone carrying this T cell receptor beta chain with a few counts. Its antigen is still unknown. Each donor was nominally healthy when sampled (though unrecorded immune exposures were likely). Amplification used 60 Vbeta primers and 13 Jbeta primers. Clones were read by immunoSEQ multiplex PCR, and TCRdb kept only the in-frame ones, dropping some. The data show 150,000 or so clones, with approximately 80% seen just once and 10% to 15% held by the top ten. The sample originates from a study of cytomegalovirus exposure and HLA in healthy donors. Study conclusions and caveats: Researchers reported in a later analysis that a missense DCLRE1C variant was tied to TCR beta V- and J-gene trimming. Reportedly, a later analysis found an Asian-associated ancestry cluster had fewer N-insertions than the approximately 670-donor mean. Prior analysis indicated that the majority of TCR beta V segments exhibited productivity approximately 87% or approximately 30% of the time.

There are 16 residues in the CDR3. Germline V lookup: CDR1 MNHEY, CDR2 SMNVEV (reference sequence). Germline trimming cut 2 bases from V and 12 bases from J; bases unmatched to any gene: 11. This TCR derives from a middle-aged man in good health and CMV-seropositive. Source material: PBMCs. The V call is TRBV27, the J call TRBJ2-5, with 14 nucleotides matching TRBD2. The CDR3 DNA is TGTGCCAGCAGTTTAGGGGGACTAGCGGGAGAAAGAAGGAAGTACTTC. Amino acid sequence: CASSLGGLAGERRKYF.